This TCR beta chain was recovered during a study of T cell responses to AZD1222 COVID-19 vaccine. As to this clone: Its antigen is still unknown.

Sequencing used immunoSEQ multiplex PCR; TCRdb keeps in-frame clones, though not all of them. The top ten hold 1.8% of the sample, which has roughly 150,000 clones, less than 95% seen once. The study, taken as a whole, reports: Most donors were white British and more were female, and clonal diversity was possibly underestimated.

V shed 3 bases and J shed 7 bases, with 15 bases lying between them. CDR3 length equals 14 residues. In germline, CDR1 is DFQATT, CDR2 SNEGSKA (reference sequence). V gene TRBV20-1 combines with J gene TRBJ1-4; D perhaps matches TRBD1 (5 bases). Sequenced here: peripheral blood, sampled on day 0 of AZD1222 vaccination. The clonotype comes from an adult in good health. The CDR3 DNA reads TGCAGTGCTAGTTGGGGACGAGCTGGTGAAAAACTGTTTTTT. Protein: CSASWGRAGEKLFF.